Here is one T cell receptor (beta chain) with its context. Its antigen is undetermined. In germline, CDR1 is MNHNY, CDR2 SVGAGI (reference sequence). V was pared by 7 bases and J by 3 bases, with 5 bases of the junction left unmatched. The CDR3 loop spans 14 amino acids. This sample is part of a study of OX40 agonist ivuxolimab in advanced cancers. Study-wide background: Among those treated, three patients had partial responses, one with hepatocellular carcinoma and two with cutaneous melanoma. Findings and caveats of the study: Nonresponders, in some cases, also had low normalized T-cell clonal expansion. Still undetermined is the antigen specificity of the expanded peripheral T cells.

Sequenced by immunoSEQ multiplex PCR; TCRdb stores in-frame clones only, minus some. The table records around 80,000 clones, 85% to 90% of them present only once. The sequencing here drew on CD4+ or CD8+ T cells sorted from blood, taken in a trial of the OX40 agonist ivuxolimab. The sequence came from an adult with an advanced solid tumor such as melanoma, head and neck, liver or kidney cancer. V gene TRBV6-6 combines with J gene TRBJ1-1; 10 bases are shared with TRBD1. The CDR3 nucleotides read TGTGCCAGCATTAGTGACAGGGGGCACACTGAAGCTTTCTTT. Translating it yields CASISDRGHTEAFF.